This T cell receptor beta chain originates from a study of glioma-infiltrating T cells after dendritic cell vaccination. Study-wide context: Dendritic cell vaccination trial patients had either newly diagnosed or recurrent glioblastoma. General study points: No direct clonality-survival link was found; a diverse polyclonal response may matter.

The time point denotes: after dendritic cell vaccination, including at tumor progression/relapse. Germline CDR1 SGHRS, CDR2 YFSETQ. The V gene end was trimmed by 0 bases and the J gene end by 0 bases; junction bases not matched to a gene: 7. The CDR3 has 17 amino acids. Details on this clone: The antigen is unknown.

The PCR used 60 V beta and 13 J beta primers. The table came from immunoSEQ multiplex PCR; TCRdb's copy has only in-frame clones and leaves some out. The data hold approximately 99,000 clones, with roughly 80% observed a single time. The chain couples TRBV5-1 to TRBJ1-1, with 8 nucleotides matching TRBD1. Sequenced here: blood, sampled after dendritic cell vaccination. The source is a human donor with glioblastoma. The CDR3 DNA follows: TGCGCCAGCAGCTTGGAGACAGGGGTTGAGATGAACACTGAAGCTTTCTTT. Its protein product is CASSLETGVEMNTEAFF.